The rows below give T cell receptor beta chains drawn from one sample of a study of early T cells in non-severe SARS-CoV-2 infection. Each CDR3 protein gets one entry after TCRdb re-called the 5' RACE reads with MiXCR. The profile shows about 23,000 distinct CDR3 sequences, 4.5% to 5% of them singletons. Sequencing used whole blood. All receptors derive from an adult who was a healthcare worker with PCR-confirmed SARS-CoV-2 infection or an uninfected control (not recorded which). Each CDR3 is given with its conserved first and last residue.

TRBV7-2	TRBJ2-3	CASNGDSAADTQYF
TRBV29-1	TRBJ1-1	CSVDMNTEAFF
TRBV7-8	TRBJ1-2	CASSYFEAYGYTF
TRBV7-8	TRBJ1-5	CASRLDRGTRQPQHF
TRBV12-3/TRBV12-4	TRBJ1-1	CASSLTGASTEAFF
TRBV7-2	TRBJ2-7	CASSLVPASGGDYEQYF
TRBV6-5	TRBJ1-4	CASSFDKGTGNEKLFF
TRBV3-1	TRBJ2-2	CASSQTPNTGELFF
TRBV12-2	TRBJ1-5	CASRHRNGVVNQPQHF
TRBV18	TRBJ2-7	CASSPPEGRLSYEQYF
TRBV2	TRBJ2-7	CASGGDGYEQYF
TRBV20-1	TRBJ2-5	CTAMDRPETQYF
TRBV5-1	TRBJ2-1	CASSFGTSGYNEQFF
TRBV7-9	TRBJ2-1	CASSSPSERGPYNEQFF
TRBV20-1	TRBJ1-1	CSARDGGHTEAFF
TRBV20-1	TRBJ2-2	CSARTLHTGELFF
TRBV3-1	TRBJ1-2	CASSQVYRGGDGYTF
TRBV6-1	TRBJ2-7	CASSWAGTYEQYF
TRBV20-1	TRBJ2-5	CSAPDYPQETQYF
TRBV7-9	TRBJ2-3	CASSPRGRTDTQYF
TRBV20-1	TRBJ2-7	CSAVASSYEQYF
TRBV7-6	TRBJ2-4	CASSLRQGGENIQYF
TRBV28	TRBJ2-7	CASSFRGTYEQYF
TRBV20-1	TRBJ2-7	CSALGRRGYEQYF
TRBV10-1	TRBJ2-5	CASSDHGLAGFQETQYF
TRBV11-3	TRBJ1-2	CASSLVGQGIYGYTF
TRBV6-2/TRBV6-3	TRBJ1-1	CASSRLSTEAFF
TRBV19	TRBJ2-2	CASSNFRSGELFF
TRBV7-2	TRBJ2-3	CASSLRRTTDTQYF
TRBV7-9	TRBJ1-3	CASSLDGFSGNTIYF
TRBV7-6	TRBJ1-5	CASSLGQHSNQPQHF
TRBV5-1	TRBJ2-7	CASGGTAYEQYF
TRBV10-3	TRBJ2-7	CAISGGQGLEQYF
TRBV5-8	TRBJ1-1	CASSLVRHTEAFF
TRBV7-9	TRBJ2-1	CASSLAGPLEQFF
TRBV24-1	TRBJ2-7	CATSEGGYEQYF
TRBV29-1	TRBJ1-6	CSVGLEGDSPLHF
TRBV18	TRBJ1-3	CASSPGISGNTIYF
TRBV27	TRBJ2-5	CASSFTFSQETQYF
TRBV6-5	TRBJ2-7	CASSYSTGEKGFYEQYF
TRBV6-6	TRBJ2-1	CASIGASGAYNEQFF
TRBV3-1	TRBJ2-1	CATNSRGEQFF
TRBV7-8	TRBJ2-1	CASSPPRLDEQFF
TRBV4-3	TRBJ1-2	CASSPHGVSYGYTF
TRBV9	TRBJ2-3	CASSTSGGQGDTQYF
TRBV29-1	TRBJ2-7	CSVEGYAGGPNYEQYF
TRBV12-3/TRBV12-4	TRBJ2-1	CASTRLILNNEQFF
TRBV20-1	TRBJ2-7	CSASGALAGGYGEQYF
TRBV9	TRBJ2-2	CASSVTRDRTNTGELFF
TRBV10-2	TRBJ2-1	CASGRFQGNTYNEQFF
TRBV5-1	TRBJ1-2	CASQNNPGTGDYGYTF
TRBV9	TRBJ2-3	CASSTRPQLGADTQYF
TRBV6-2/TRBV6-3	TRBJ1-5	CASSTYLQEGNQPQHF
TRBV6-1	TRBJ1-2	CASRMISNYGYTF
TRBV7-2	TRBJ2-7	CASSLVAGQGYEQYF
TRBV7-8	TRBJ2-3	CASSLGWGMADTQYF
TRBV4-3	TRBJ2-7	CASSQGQGVYEQYF